This TCR beta chain comes out of a study of T-cell memory formation after mild COVID-19. TCR alpha and TCR beta cDNA libraries with sample barcodes and UMIs came from 5'RACE using constant-segment primers. TCRdb recomputed calls from the 5' RACE reads with MiXCR, one row per CDR3 protein. This sample yields 450,000 to 700,000 distinct CDR3 sequences, of which under 20% are seen a single time; 12% belongs to the top ten. This clonotype occurred many times. CDR3 length: 11 residues. The germline V gene has CDR1 SEHNR and CDR2 FQNEAQ (reference sequence). V gave up 3 bases and J gave up 5 bases, with 4 bases separating them.

This TCR derives from an adult woman who had mild COVID-19 (a few samples of this study predate the infection). Cell type and time point are not known. Sequencing was carried out using PBMCs or a T cell subset sorted from them (not recorded which). The gene calls are TRBV7-9 and TRBJ2-5; D is ambiguous. The CDR3 region has the DNA TGTGCCAGCAGCTTGTCGGAGACCCAGTACTTC. It is translated as CASSLSETQYF. Looking up the rest from reference TRBV7-9 and TRBJ2-5 gives the full variable domain: DTGVSQNPRHKITKRGQNVTFRCDPISEHNRLYWYRQTLGQGPEFLTYFQNEAQLEKSRLLSDRFSAERPKGSFSTLEIQRTEQGDSAMYLCASSLSETQYFGPGTRLLVL.